The TCR beta chain described here comes from a study of blood T cells in healthy people across ages (dated by TCRdb to about 2015). Looking at the study overall: In model experiments, template switching captured about one uniquely barcoded TCR beta cDNA molecule for every two T cells. Using deep sequencing normalized with unique cDNA molecular identifiers, the study measured how TCR beta repertoire diversity changes with age. The donors were divided into four age groups: young (average around 16 years), middle-aged (over 35), aged (about 60) and long-lived (82). Donors of different ages were randomly distributed across sequencing lanes to avoid experimental bias. Two additional independent replicas of 1 million unique cDNA reads from the same blood draw were analyzed for two donors (one aged 18 to 29 and one aged 80 or older). Points the paper makes about the study in general: Because profiling used bulk unsorted PBMCs, naive and antigen-experienced compartments could not be compared conclusively. Compared with the aged group, the long-lived group had more naive CD4+ T cells, fewer expanded clones and increased TCR diversity, a pattern suggesting age selection. The percentage of naive T cells measured by flow cytometry correlated strongly with observed TCR beta diversity. Because the CMV infection status of the donors was unknown, age-related changes in expanded clonotypes may potentially have been confounded. Observed TCR beta diversity per million T cells fell roughly linearly with age, and a significant reduction was already apparent by age around 40. Estimates of total diversity from one million sequenced T cells were regarded as lower bounds and underestimates.

Systemically healthy Caucasian individuals from Russia, approximately 39 in total and aged about 6 to 100 years, were included as donors. About 9.8 milliliters of peripheral blood were drawn from each donor into EDTA-treated Vacutainer tubes. Ficoll-Paque density-gradient centrifugation was used to isolate PBMCs, with at least 6.5 million obtained per sample. Trizol reagent was used to extract total RNA from PBMCs, with at least 6 micrograms per sample. Naive CD45RAhigh/CD27high T cell percentages were measured by flow cytometry on a PBMC aliquot from every donor. Library creation used 5' RACE. Sequencing took place on an Illumina HiSeq 2500. A second PCR of roughly 7 to 11 cycles was performed with a sample-barcoded 5' primer and a J-beta primer mix. A unique molecular identifier was introduced onto each TCR beta cDNA molecule by a template-switch 5' adaptor carrying 12 random nucleotides. At least 2.5 million CDR3-containing paired-end reads were obtained from each sample. The Mint cDNA synthesis kit, primed by a TRBC-specific oligonucleotide, was used to synthesize first-strand cDNA from all RNA. After uracil-DNA glycosylase treatment, a first 18-cycle PCR used universal primers M1SS and BC2_uni_R on all cDNA. The paper's processing steps were these. For normalization, 1 million high-quality reads were randomly selected from each sample, with every read carrying a distinct molecular identifier. Instead of being binned into consensus sequences, reads that shared molecular identifiers were thrown out. MiTCR, set to a Q25 quality threshold and the strictest error-elimination algorithm, was used for CDR3 identification, clonotype clustering and error correction. A nonparametric unseen species model with Euler transformation was used to estimate lower-bound total TCR beta diversity. The public reads were reanalyzed by TCRdb: fastp trimming at Q25, MiXCR alignment, in-frame beta chains only. Entries are consolidated by CDR3 protein sequence, retaining the most common genes and DNA. The V and J calls and clone size are TCRdb's, not the authors'. The sample table lists about 1.6 million distinct CDR3 sequences, about 31% of them with a count of one. The leading ten clones occupy approximately 10% of the sample.

Comment on this clonotype: The specificity of this receptor is unknown. No quality values exist for individual bases; no much larger clone is one base distant.

CDR1 SNHLY and CDR2 FYNNEI were looked up in the germline V gene. The V and J ends are trimmed by 8 bases and 4 bases, leaving 21 bases between them. The CDR3 contains 15 residues, cysteine and phenylalanine counted. The entry retains the CDR3 DNA only, 45 bases that are in frame from base 1. Specimen: blood. The TCR sequence derives from a woman aged 30 to 39 in good health. This receptor chain uses TRBV2 and TRBJ2-7, with no confidently assigned D gene. The encoded CDR3 is CASLTPHRATYEQYF. At the DNA level, the sequence is TGTGCCAGCTTAACTCCGCACCGGGCGACATACGAGCAGTACTTC.